Given below is one T cell receptor beta chain in context. Antigen specificity is unknown. This entry is derived from a study of vaccination effects on CD4 cells after COVID-19. At the level of the study: Sample donation by two convalescent patients took place 16 days and one week before vaccination.

TCRdb's table, derived via immunoSEQ multiplex PCR, lists solely in-frame clones and lacks some. This sample has 42,000 or so clones; around 79% occur once, and the top ten carry over 25%. Antigen-specific CD4+ T cell clonotypes were called by their expansion after viral peptide-pool culture in ViraFEST. An approximately ten-day culture period preceded the isolation of CD4+ T cells. The person acquired a PCR-confirmed SARS-CoV-2 infection between March and December 2020. This CDR3 comprises 16 residues. Unmatched junction bases numbered 2, after V lost 0 bases and J lost 2 bases. From germline, CDR1 is LGHNA and CDR2 YNFKEQ.

The sequenced sample was CD4+ T cells from PBMCs cultured with a peptide pool, obtained before COVID-19 vaccination. This clonotype was sampled from a human donor who had a prior SARS-CoV-2 infection. V and J are TRBV4-2 and TRBJ2-3; 10 bases line up with TRBD2. The chain's CDR3 is CASSQESGRATDTQYF. CDR3 nucleotide sequence: TGTGCCAGCAGCCAAGAGAGCGGGAGGGCCACAGATACGCAGTATTTT.